Listed below are T cell receptor beta chains from one sample, sequenced in a study of CD8 T cells in ankylosing spondylitis. MiXCR was run by TCRdb on the 5' RACE reads, yielding one entry per CDR3 protein. The sample gives about 480,000 distinct CDR3 sequences, roughly 17% of which show up once; approximately 1% is in the top ten. Sequencing was performed on blood, either unsorted or a sorted T cell fraction (not recorded which). The receptors derive from a male donor with ankylosing spondylitis. Both conserved end residues are part of each CDR3. D genes are given only for firm matches. Clone sizes are given selectively: once, few, many, or a class where the clone is expanded.

size: few; D: .; J: TRBJ1-6; V: TRBV7-2; DNA: TGTGCCAGCAGCGCAGTGGGGGCTTCACCCCTCCACTTT; CDR3: CASSAVGASPLHF
size: .; D: .; J: TRBJ2-7; V: TRBV4-1; DNA: TGCGCCAGCAGCCAAGCCTCCGGGAGTGTCTACGAGCAGTACTTC; CDR3: CASSQASGSVYEQYF
size: .; D: .; J: TRBJ2-3; V: TRBV19; DNA: TGTGCCAGTAGTCCCTATTCCCCCACAGATACGCAGTATTTT; CDR3: CASSPYSPTDTQYF
size: few; D: TRBD1; J: TRBJ1-2; V: TRBV6-2/TRBV6-3; DNA: TGTGCCAGCAGTTACCCGACAGGGGGCTCGGAGAATAACTATGGCTACACCTTC; CDR3: CASSYPTGGSENNYGYTF
size: .; D: .; J: TRBJ2-2; V: TRBV30; DNA: TGTGCCTGGAGAGGGGTAGTAGCCGGGGAGCTGTTTTTT; CDR3: CAWRGVVAGELFF
size: many; D: TRBD1; J: TRBJ2-1; V: TRBV24-1; DNA: TGTGCCACCAGTGATTCAGACAGGGGCCCTGATGTTGAGCAGTTCTTC; CDR3: CATSDSDRGPDVEQFF
size: .; D: .; J: TRBJ2-7; V: TRBV4-1; DNA: TGCGCCAGCAGCCCAGGGGACCGCCCCCTCTACGAGCAGTACTTC; CDR3: CASSPGDRPLYEQYF
size: few; D: TRBD1; J: TRBJ1-1; V: TRBV30; DNA: TGTGCCTGGACTCCACGCCCCACGCAGGGGGGTGAAGCTTTCTTT; CDR3: CAWTPRPTQGGEAFF
size: .; D: .; J: TRBJ1-4; V: TRBV3-1; DNA: TGTGCCAGCAGCCAGCGGGGCCAAGGGGAAAAACTGTTTTTT; CDR3: CASSQRGQGEKLFF
size: .; D: TRBD1; J: TRBJ1-2; V: TRBV20-1; DNA: TGCAGTGGGGGACAGGGGAATGGCTACACCTTC; CDR3: CSGGQGNGYTF
size: .; D: .; J: TRBJ1-2; V: TRBV5-1; DNA: TGCGCCAGCTCCGACAGTCACTATGGCTACACCTTC; CDR3: CASSDSHYGYTF
size: .; D: .; J: TRBJ2-5; V: TRBV20-1; DNA: TGCAGTGCTAGAGTAGTATCGGCGGGTTCGGGGACCCAGTACTTC; CDR3: CSARVVSAGSGTQYF
size: .; D: .; J: TRBJ2-3; V: TRBV24-1; DNA: TGTGCCACCAGTGATACGGGACAAGCCACAGATACGCAGTATTTT; CDR3: CATSDTGQATDTQYF
size: few; D: TRBD2; J: TRBJ2-5; V: TRBV7-2; DNA: TGTGCCAGCAGCTTAGTCGGGACTAGCGGGAGTGGCGAGACCCAGTACTTC; CDR3: CASSLVGTSGSGETQYF
size: few; D: TRBD2; J: TRBJ2-3; V: TRBV29-1; DNA: TGCAGCGTTGGCCGGACTAGCGGGAGGGCCGGTATCACAGATACGCAGTATTTT; CDR3: CSVGRTSGRAGITDTQYF
size: many; D: .; J: TRBJ2-4; V: TRBV29-1; DNA: TGCAGCGTTGCCCCCGGCGTCACGGGAGACATTCAGTACTTC; CDR3: CSVAPGVTGDIQYF
size: few; D: .; J: TRBJ2-1; V: TRBV7-2; DNA: TGTGCCAGCAGCCTACGAGGAGTAGTCACCAATGAGCAGTTCTTC; CDR3: CASSLRGVVTNEQFF
size: .; D: .; J: TRBJ2-7; V: TRBV4-1; DNA: TGCGCCAGCAGCCAAGACCGAACAGGGAACTACGAGCAGTACTTC; CDR3: CASSQDRTGNYEQYF
size: .; D: .; J: TRBJ1-4; V: TRBV20-1; DNA: TGCAGTGCCTCGGGTGCATCATATGAAAAACTGTTTTTT; CDR3: CSASGASYEKLFF
size: once; D: .; J: TRBJ2-7; V: TRBV5-1; DNA: TGCGCCAGCAGCTTGTATGCTAATACTTACGAGCAGTACTTC; CDR3: CASSLYANTYEQYF
size: .; D: TRBD1; J: TRBJ2-3; V: TRBV5-1; DNA: TGCGCCAGCAGCTCGGGACAGAAAACAGATACGCAGTATTTT; CDR3: CASSSGQKTDTQYF
size: once; D: TRBD1; J: TRBJ1-6; V: TRBV11-2; DNA: TGTGCCAGCAGCTTACGAGGACAGGGTGGTTCACCCCTCCACTTT; CDR3: CASSLRGQGGSPLHF
size: .; D: .; J: TRBJ2-7; V: TRBV9; DNA: TGTGCCAGCAGCGTAGCTTTGGGACGAACCTACGAGCAGTACTTC; CDR3: CASSVALGRTYEQYF
size: .; D: .; J: TRBJ2-5; V: TRBV7-3; DNA: TGTGCCAGCAGCTTAACAGCAATGGGAGAGACCCAGTACTTC; CDR3: CASSLTAMGETQYF
size: few; D: .; J: TRBJ2-2; V: TRBV6-2/TRBV6-3; DNA: .; CDR3: CASSYRLRARGPGELFF
size: .; D: .; J: TRBJ1-1; V: TRBV20-1; DNA: TGCAGTGCGCTGGACCCGGTCCTGAACACTGAAGCTTTCTTT; CDR3: CSALDPVLNTEAFF
size: .; D: .; J: TRBJ2-1; V: TRBV7-6; DNA: TGTGCCAGCAGCTTAGGGAGGGCCGGGGCCATCTCCTACAATGAGCAGTTCTTC; CDR3: CASSLGRAGAISYNEQFF
size: .; D: TRBD1; J: TRBJ2-7; V: TRBV29-1; DNA: TGCAGCGTTGGGGACAGGGATCGATCGTTC; CDR3: CSVGDRDRSF
size: few; D: .; J: TRBJ2-1; V: TRBV13; DNA: TGTGCCAGCAGCCGAGCGCCCAAAGACAGGATTGTGAACAATGAGCAGTTCTTC; CDR3: CASSRAPKDRIVNNEQFF
size: .; D: TRBD2; J: TRBJ2-1; V: TRBV5-1; DNA: TGCGCCAGCAGCTTTGAACTAGCGCCCATTAATGAGCAGTTCTTC; CDR3: CASSFELAPINEQFF
size: few; D: .; J: TRBJ1-5; V: TRBV7-3; DNA: TGTGCCAGCAGCTACCCAGAAAACGGGACGGAAAATCAGCCCCAGCATTTT; CDR3: CASSYPENGTENQPQHF
size: .; D: .; J: TRBJ1-1; V: TRBV20-1; DNA: TGCAGTGCTAGAGTATGGCAGGGAGGAGAAGCTTTCTTT; CDR3: CSARVWQGGEAFF
size: many; D: .; J: TRBJ1-2; V: TRBV2; DNA: TGTGCCAGCAGTGGGGACTATGGCTACACCTTC; CDR3: CASSGDYGYTF
size: .; D: .; J: TRBJ1-6; V: TRBV20-1; DNA: TGCAGTGCTAGAGATATGGGGCAGGGAGCTTCTTCACCCCTCCACTTT; CDR3: CSARDMGQGASSPLHF
size: .; D: .; J: TRBJ2-1; V: TRBV7-3; DNA: TGTGCCAGCAGCTTAACCCCTTCCGGGGGCAATGAGCAGTTCTTC; CDR3: CASSLTPSGGNEQFF
size: many; D: .; J: TRBJ2-7; V: TRBV25-1; DNA: TGTGCCAGCAGTGTACGGGACTACGAGCAGTACTTC; CDR3: CASSVRDYEQYF
size: .; D: .; J: TRBJ2-2; V: TRBV7-7; DNA: TGTGCCAGCAATACCTCGTGGGCTGGCGACGGGGAGCTGTTTTTT; CDR3: CASNTSWAGDGELFF
size: .; D: .; J: TRBJ2-1; V: TRBV2; DNA: TGTGCCAGCAGCTACCGAACCTACAATGAGCAGTTCTTC; CDR3: CASSYRTYNEQFF
size: .; D: .; J: TRBJ2-7; V: TRBV15; DNA: TGTGCCACCAGCAGGGACTCTGGGGGCGAGCAGTACTTC; CDR3: CATSRDSGGEQYF
size: .; D: .; J: TRBJ2-3; V: TRBV4-1; DNA: TGCGCCAGCAGCCTTATTGCTGGGGGGGCCACAGATACGCAGTATTTT; CDR3: CASSLIAGGATDTQYF
size: few; D: .; J: TRBJ2-7; V: TRBV12-3/TRBV12-4; DNA: TGTGCCACCTCACCCGGGACTCCCTCCTACGAGCAGTACTTC; CDR3: CATSPGTPSYEQYF
size: .; D: TRBD2; J: TRBJ2-3; V: TRBV20-1; DNA: TGCAGTGCTGCAGGAGTAGCGGGCCCCACAGATACGCAGTATTTT; CDR3: CSAAGVAGPTDTQYF
size: .; D: .; J: TRBJ1-1; V: TRBV20-1; DNA: TGCAGTGCTAGATCCGACAGGACCCCTGAAGCTTTCTTT; CDR3: CSARSDRTPEAFF
size: few; D: .; J: TRBJ2-3; V: TRBV9; DNA: TGTGCCAGCAGCGTAACGGTAGATACGCAGTATTTT; CDR3: CASSVTVDTQYF
size: few; D: .; J: TRBJ2-1; V: TRBV5-1; DNA: TGCGCCAGCAAACAGTTGTGGGTTAGCGGAGACAATGAGCAGTTCTTC; CDR3: CASKQLWVSGDNEQFF
size: few; D: .; J: TRBJ2-7; V: TRBV6-1; DNA: TGTGCCAGCAGCCTGGTCGGGTCAGGGTGGTCCTACGAGCAGTACTTC; CDR3: CASSLVGSGWSYEQYF
size: few; D: TRBD1; J: TRBJ2-4; V: TRBV7-6; DNA: TGTGCCAGCAGCAGGGGGCTAGGTTTCGGCAAAAACATTCAGTACTTC; CDR3: CASSRGLGFGKNIQYF
size: many; D: .; J: TRBJ1-5; V: TRBV5-5; DNA: TGTGCCAGCAGCTTGTTTGGCGGGCAGAGCTATAGCAATCAGCCCCAGCATTTT; CDR3: CASSLFGGQSYSNQPQHF